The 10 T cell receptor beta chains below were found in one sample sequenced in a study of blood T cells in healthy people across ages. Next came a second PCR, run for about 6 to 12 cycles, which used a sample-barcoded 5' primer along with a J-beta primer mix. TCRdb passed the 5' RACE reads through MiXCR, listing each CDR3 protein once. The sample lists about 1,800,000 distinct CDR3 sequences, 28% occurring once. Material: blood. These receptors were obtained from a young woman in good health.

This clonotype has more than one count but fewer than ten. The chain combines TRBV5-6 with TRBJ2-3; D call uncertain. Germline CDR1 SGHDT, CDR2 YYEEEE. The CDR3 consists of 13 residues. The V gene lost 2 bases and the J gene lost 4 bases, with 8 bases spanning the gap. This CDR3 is CASSFSTSDTQYF. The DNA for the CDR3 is TGTGCCAGCAGCTTTTCTACGTCAGATACGCAGTATTTT.

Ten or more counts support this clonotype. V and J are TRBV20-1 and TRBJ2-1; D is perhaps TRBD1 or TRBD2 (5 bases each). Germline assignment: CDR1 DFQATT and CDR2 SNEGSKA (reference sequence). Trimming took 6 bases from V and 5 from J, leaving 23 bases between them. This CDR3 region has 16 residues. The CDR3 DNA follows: TGCAGTGCAAGGGCCCCTGACGCGGGCAGGGACAATGAGCAGTTCTTC. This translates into CSARAPDAGRDNEQFF.

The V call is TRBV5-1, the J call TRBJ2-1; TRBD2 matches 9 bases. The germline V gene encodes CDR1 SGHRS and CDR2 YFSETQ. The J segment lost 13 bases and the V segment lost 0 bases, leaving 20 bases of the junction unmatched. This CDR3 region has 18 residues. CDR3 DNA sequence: TGCGCCAGCAGCTTGGAAGGTGGGCTAGCGGGGAACCAAGAGACCCAGTTCTTC. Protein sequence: CASSLEGGLAGNQETQFF.

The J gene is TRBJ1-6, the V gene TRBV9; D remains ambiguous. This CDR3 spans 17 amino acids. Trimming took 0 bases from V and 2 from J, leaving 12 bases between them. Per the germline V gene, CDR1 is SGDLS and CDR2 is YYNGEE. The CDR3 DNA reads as TGTGCCAGCAGCGTAGAGGTCGGGAGCCCCTATAATTCACCCCTCCACTTT. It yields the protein CASSVEVGSPYNSPLHF.

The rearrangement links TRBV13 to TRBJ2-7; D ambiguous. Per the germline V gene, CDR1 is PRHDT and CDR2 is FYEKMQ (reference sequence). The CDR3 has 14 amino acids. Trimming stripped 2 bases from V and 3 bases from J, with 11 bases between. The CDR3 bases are TGTGCCAGCAGCTTATCGTACGTTCGCTACGAGCAGTACTTC. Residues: CASSLSYVRYEQYF.

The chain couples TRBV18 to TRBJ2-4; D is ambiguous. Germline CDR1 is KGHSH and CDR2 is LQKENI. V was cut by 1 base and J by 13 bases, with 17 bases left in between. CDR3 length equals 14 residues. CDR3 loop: CASSPRDQTLGQYF. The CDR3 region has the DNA TGTGCCAGCTCACCACGAGACCAGACGCTGGGGCAGTACTTC.

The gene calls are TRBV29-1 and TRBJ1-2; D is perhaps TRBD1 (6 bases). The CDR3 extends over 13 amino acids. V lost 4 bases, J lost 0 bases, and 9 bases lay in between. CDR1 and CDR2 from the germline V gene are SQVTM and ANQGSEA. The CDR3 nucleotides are TGCAGCGTTGCTGGGGGCCCTAACTATGGCTACACCTTC. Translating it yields CSVAGGPNYGYTF.

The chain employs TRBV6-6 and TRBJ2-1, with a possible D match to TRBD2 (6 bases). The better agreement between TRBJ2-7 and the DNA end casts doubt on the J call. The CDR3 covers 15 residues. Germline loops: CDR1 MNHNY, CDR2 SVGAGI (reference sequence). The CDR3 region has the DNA TGTGCCAGCAGTTACCGAGGGGACTCCTACAATGAGCAGTACTTC. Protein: CASSYRGDSYNEQYF.

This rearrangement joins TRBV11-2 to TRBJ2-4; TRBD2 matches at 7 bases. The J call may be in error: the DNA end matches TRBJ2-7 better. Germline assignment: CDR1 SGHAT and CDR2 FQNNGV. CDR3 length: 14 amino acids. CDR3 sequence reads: CASSFGLEIYEQYF. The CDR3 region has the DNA TGTGCCAGCAGCTTCGGACTAGAAATCTACGAGCAGTACTTC.

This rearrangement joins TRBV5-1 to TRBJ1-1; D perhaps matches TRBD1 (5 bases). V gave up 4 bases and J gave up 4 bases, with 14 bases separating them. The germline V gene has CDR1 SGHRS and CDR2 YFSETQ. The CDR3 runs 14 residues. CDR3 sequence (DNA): TGCGCCAGCAGCGAGACTGGGGGGAGCACTGAAGCTTTCTTT. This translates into CASSETGGSTEAFF.